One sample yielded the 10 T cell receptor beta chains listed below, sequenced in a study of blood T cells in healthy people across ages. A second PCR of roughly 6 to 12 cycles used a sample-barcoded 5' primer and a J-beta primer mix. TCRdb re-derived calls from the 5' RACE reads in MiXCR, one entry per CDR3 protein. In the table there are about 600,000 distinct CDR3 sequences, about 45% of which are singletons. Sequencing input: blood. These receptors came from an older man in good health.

For the CDR3, the DNA is TGTGCCAGCAGCTTACGCAGCCAAGACCCTTCTAACTATGGCTACACCTTC. Translated: CASSLRSQDPSNYGYTF. The rearrangement uses TRBV7-2 and TRBJ1-2, with D unresolved. V lost 2 bases, J lost 0 bases, and 16 bases lay in between. This CDR3 region has 17 residues. Germline values: CDR1 SGHTA, CDR2 FQGNSA.

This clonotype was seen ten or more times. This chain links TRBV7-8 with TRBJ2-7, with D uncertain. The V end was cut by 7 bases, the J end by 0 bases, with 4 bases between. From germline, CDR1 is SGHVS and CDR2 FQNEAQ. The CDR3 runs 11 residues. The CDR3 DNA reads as TGTGCCAGCACCAGCTCCTACGAGCAGTACTTC. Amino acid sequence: CASTSSYEQYF. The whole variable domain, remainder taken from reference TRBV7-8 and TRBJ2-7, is GAGVSQSPRYKVAKRGQDVALRCDPISGHVSLFWYQQALGQGPEFLTYFQNEAQLDKSGLPSDRFFAERPEGSVSTLKIQRTQQEDSAVYLCASTSSYEQYFGPGTRLTVT.

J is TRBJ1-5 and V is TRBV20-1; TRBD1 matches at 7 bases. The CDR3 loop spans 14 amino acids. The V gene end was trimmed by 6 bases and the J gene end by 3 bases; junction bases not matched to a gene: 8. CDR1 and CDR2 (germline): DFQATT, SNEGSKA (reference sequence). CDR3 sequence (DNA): TGCAGTGCCACTGGGACAGCTCACAATCAGCCCCAGCATTTT. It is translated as CSATGTAHNQPQHF.

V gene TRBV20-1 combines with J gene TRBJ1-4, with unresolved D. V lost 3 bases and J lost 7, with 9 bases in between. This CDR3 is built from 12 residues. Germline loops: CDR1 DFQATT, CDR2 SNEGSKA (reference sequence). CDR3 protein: CSASHRGEKLFF. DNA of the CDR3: TGCAGTGCTAGCCACCGGGGTGAAAAACTGTTTTTT.

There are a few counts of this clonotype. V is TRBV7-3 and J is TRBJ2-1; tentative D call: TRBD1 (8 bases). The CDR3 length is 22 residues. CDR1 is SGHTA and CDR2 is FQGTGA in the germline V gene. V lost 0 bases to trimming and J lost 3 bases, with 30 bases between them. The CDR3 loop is CASSLTYRSRGQGLADYNEQFF. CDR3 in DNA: TGTGCCAGCAGCTTAACGTACCGATCCCGTGGACAGGGTCTAGCGGACTACAATGAGCAGTTCTTC.

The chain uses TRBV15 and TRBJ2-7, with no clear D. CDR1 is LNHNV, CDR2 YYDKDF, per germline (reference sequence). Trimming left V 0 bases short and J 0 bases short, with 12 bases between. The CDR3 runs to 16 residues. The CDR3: CATSRDIGRNSYEQYF. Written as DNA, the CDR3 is TGTGCCACCAGCAGAGATATCGGTAGGAACTCCTACGAGCAGTACTTC. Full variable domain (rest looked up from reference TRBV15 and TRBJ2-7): DAMVIQNPRYQVTQFGKPVTLSCSQTLNHNVMYWYQQKSSQAPKLLFHYYDKDFNNEADTPDNFQSRRPNTSFCFLDIRSPGLGDTAMYLCATSRDIGRNSYEQYFGPGTRLTVT.

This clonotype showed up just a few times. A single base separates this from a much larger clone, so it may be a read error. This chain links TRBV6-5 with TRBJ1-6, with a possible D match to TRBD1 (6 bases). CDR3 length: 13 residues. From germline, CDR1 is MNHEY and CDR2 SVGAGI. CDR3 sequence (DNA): TGTGCCAGCAGACCCCACAGGGATTCACCCCCCCACTTT. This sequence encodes CASRPHRDSPPHF.

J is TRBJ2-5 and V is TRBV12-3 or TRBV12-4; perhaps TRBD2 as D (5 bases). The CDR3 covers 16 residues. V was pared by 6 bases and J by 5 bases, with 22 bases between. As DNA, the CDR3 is TGTGCCAGCAGCCCGAGACTAAGGGAGAACCGGGAGACCCAGTACTTC. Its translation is CASSPRLRENRETQYF.

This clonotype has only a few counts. The CDR3 DNA follows: TGTGCCAGCACCATAGCGGGAGGGTATGGTGAGCAGTTCTTC. Translation gives CASTIAGGYGEQFF. The chain employs TRBV28 and TRBJ2-1; 11 positions match TRBD2. The CDR3 is made up of 14 amino acids. CDR1 is MDHEN, CDR2 SYDVKM, per germline. V lost 7 bases and J lost 9; bases outside the gene matches: 8.

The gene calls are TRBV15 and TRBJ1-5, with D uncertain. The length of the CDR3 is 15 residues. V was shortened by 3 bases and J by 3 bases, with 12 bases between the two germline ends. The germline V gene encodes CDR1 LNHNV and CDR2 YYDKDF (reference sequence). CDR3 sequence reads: CATSRELYNNQPQHF. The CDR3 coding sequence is TGTGCCACCAGCAGGGAACTATATAACAATCAGCCCCAGCATTTT.